These 23 T cell receptor beta chains were sequenced from one sample in a study of blood T cell repertoires in COVID-19. Clones were sequenced by immunoSEQ multiplex PCR, and TCRdb holds only the in-frame ones, with some missing. The sample has 290,000 or so clones; around nine tenths are singletons. The material sequenced was PBMCs or T cells enriched from blood (not recorded which). These receptors were taken from a woman between 25 and 40 years old who had recovered from COVID-19.

The V call is TRBV28, the J call TRBJ2-3; D gene unclear. The germline V and J ends were trimmed by 5 bases and 0 bases, with 18 bases remaining between them. Germline V gene lookup returns CDR1 MDHEN and CDR2 SYDVKM. This CDR3 has 17 amino acids. CDR3 loop: CASSHQRHHSSTDTQYF. CDR3 coding DNA: TGTGCCAGCAGTCACCAAAGACACCATTCTAGCACAGATACGCAGTATTTT.

The rearrangement joins TRBV5-1 to TRBJ2-3; 7 bases are shared with TRBD2. CDR1 and CDR2 from the germline V gene are SGHRS and YFSETQ. Trimming cost V 0 bases and J 3 bases; bases outside gene matches: 10. The CDR3 is 17 residues long. The CDR3 nucleotides are TGCGCCAGCAGCTTGGGTCTCAGGGCGGGAGCGACAGATACGCAGTATTTT. Amino acid sequence: CASSLGLRAGATDTQYF. Based on the CDR3 plus reference TRBV5-1 and TRBJ2-3, the full variable domain is KAGVTQTPRYLIKTRGQQVTLSCSPISGHRSVSWYQQTPGQGLQFLFEYFSETQRNKGNFPGRFSGRQFSNSRSEMNVSTLELGDSALYLCASSLGLRAGATDTQYFGPGTRLTVL.

There are a few counts of this clone. The V and J genes are TRBV4-2 and TRBJ1-5, with 7 bases aligning to TRBD1. This CDR3 comprises 17 residues. J lost 7 bases, V lost 2 bases, and 14 bases had no gene match. The germline V gene encodes CDR1 LGHNA and CDR2 YNFKEQ. The CDR3 DNA reads as TGTGCCAGCAGCCAACAGGGGGATCGGGGGGGATACCAGCCCCAGCATTTT. This gives the protein CASSQQGDRGGYQPQHF.

The genes are TRBV5-1 and TRBJ2-7; possible D gene TRBD2, 6 bases. Trimming left V 3 bases short and J 5 bases short, with 18 bases between. The CDR3 is 15 amino acids. CDR1 and CDR2 from the germline V gene are SGHRS and YFSETQ. CDR3 sequence: CASSSGGLYPDEQYF. CDR3 sequence (DNA): TGCGCCAGCAGCTCCGGAGGGTTATATCCCGACGAGCAGTACTTC.

The chain recombines TRBV30 with TRBJ1-1; tentatively, D is TRBD1 (6 bases). The V gene's germline CDR1 is GTSNPN and CDR2 SVGIG (reference sequence). The CDR3 is 13 amino acids. V shed 4 bases and J shed 0 bases, with 9 bases lying between them. CDR3 in amino acids: CAWIGQMNTEAFF. CDR3 nucleotides: TGTGCCTGGATAGGACAGATGAACACTGAAGCTTTCTTT. Supplemented by reference TRBV30 and TRBJ1-1, the full variable domain reads SQTIHQWPATLVQPVGSPLSLECTVEGTSNPNLYWYRQAAGRGLQLLFYSVGIGQISSEVPQNLSASRPQDRQFILSSKKLLLSDSGFYLCAWIGQMNTEAFFGQGTRLTVV.

This chain uses TRBV5-6 with TRBJ2-5; D possibly corresponds to TRBD2 (6 bases). Looked up from germline, CDR1 is SGHDT and CDR2 is YYEEEE. Trimming cost V 2 bases and J 2 bases, with 10 bases left between them. The CDR3 runs 14 residues. The CDR3 region is CASSFGGQQETQYF. The CDR3, as DNA: TGTGCCAGCAGCTTCGGAGGGCAACAAGAGACCCAGTACTTC.

This chain connects TRBV25-1 to TRBJ2-1, with 7 bases lining up with TRBD2. CDR1 and CDR2 from the germline V gene are MGHDK and SYGVNS. This CDR3 is 15 amino acids long. J was trimmed by 8 bases and V by 2 bases; bases with no gene match: 9. CDR3 residues: CASSERWRENDEQFF. The CDR3 DNA follows: TGTGCCAGCAGTGAAAGGTGGCGGGAGAACGATGAGCAGTTCTTC.

The CDR3 DNA reads as TGCGCCAGCAGCCAAGATGAATCCAGGGGCGGGTATGGCTACACCTTC. Its protein is CASSQDESRGGYGYTF. This chain connects TRBV4-3 to TRBJ1-2; the D gene is possibly TRBD1 (6 bases). Germline CDR1 is LGHNA and CDR2 is YSLEER. This CDR3 comprises 16 residues. With 0 bases removed from V and 5 bases from J, the gap between germline ends came to 16 bases.

The gene calls are TRBV11-2 and TRBJ1-6; D gene unclear. Trimming removed 2 bases at V and 7 bases at J, with 9 bases between. The CDR3 covers 14 residues. The germline CDR1 and CDR2 sequences are SGHAT and FQNNGV. For the CDR3, the DNA is TGTGCCAGCAGCTTATACACACGAAATTCACCCCTCCACTTT. Amino acid sequence: CASSLYTRNSPLHF.

CDR3 loop: CSVDRDRVDGYTF. CDR3 in DNA: TGCAGCGTTGACCGGGACAGGGTTGATGGCTACACCTTC. This chain links TRBV29-1 with TRBJ1-2; 9 positions match TRBD1. The V and J ends lost 3 bases and 6 bases, in that order; junction bases with no gene match: 5. CDR1 and CDR2 from the germline V gene are SQVTM and ANQGSEA. This CDR3 region has 13 residues.

The J gene is TRBJ1-5, the V gene TRBV28; a weak D match, TRBD1 (5 bases). Deletions cut 7 bases from V and 5 bases from J, with 12 bases between. CDR1 MDHEN and CDR2 SYDVKM come from the germline V gene. This CDR3 spans 13 amino acids. The CDR3: CASTLWGDQPQHF. The CDR3 DNA sequence: TGTGCCAGCACCCTCTGGGGGGATCAGCCCCAGCATTTT. The entire variable domain, with the rest obtained from reference TRBV28 and TRBJ1-5, is as follows: DVKVTQSSRYLVKRTGEKVFLECVQDMDHENMFWYRQDPGLGLRLIYFSYDVKMKEKGDIPEGYSVSREKKERFSLILESASTNQTSMYLCASTLWGDQPQHFGDGTRLSIL.

This sequence joins TRBV6-2 or TRBV6-3 and TRBJ2-7, with TRBD2 as a possible D gene (5 bases). V lost 0 bases and J 4 bases, leaving 13 bases between the germline ends. CDR3 size: 15 residues. The germline V gene has CDR1 MNHEY and CDR2 SVGEGT. The DNA of the CDR3 is TGTGCCAGCAGTTACTCGACTACCGATTATTACGAGCAGTACTTC. This encodes CASSYSTTDYYEQYF.

CDR3 amino acids: CAWSAAGSYEQYF. The DNA of the CDR3 is TGTGCCTGGAGTGCAGCGGGGTCCTACGAGCAGTACTTC. This rearrangement joins TRBV30 to TRBJ2-7, with 7 bases lining up with TRBD2. Germline lookup yields CDR1 GTSNPN and CDR2 SVGIG (reference sequence). V dropped 1 base and J dropped 1; count of bases not matched to a gene: 1. The CDR3 is 13 residues long. Filled out from reference TRBV30 and TRBJ2-7, the complete variable domain reads SQTIHQWPATLVQPVGSPLSLECTVEGTSNPNLYWYRQAAGRGLQLLFYSVGIGQISSEVPQNLSASRPQDRQFILSSKKLLLSDSGFYLCAWSAAGSYEQYFGPGTRLTVT.

The chain carries TRBV6-6 and TRBJ1-2, with D unresolved. Germline assignment: CDR1 MNHNY and CDR2 SVGAGI (reference sequence). V lost 0 bases, J lost 8 bases, and 10 bases lay in between. The CDR3 loop spans 13 amino acids. This CDR3 reads CASSYSPREGYTF. The CDR3 nucleotides read TGTGCCAGCAGTTACTCGCCTAGAGAAGGCTACACCTTC.

This chain connects TRBV27 to TRBJ2-5, with a weak D call TRBD2 (7 bases). CDR1 is MNHEY, CDR2 SMNVEV, per germline (reference sequence). CDR3 length: 14 residues. Trimming removed 5 bases at V and 5 bases at J, with 15 bases between. CDR3 residues: CASSAVGGQETQYF. For the CDR3, the DNA is TGTGCCAGCAGTGCAGTCGGGGGGCAGGAGACCCAGTACTTC.

A few counts support this clone. This chain connects TRBV19 to TRBJ1-5; D perhaps matches TRBD1 (6 bases). The CDR3 has 17 amino acids. V was clipped by 6 bases and J by 0 bases, with 18 bases between them. Germline V CDR1 and CDR2: LNHDA, SQIVND (reference sequence). The chain's CDR3 is CASRPPVQGYSNQPQHF. The CDR3 DNA reads TGTGCCAGTAGGCCCCCCGTACAGGGCTATAGCAATCAGCCCCAGCATTTT.

Worth noting for this clone: This CDR3 is also generated by other DNA sequences in the sample. The chain has TRBV7-9 and TRBJ1-2; 10 bases match TRBD1. The CDR3 runs to 13 residues. The germline V gene encodes CDR1 SEHNR and CDR2 FQNEAQ (reference sequence). After removal of 5 bases from V and 6 bases from J, the junction contained 3 bases not matched to a gene. CDR3 coding DNA: TGTGCCAGCAGCCGGACAGGGGGAGATGGCTACACCTTC. The encoded protein is CASSRTGGDGYTF.

The rearrangement links TRBV5-4 to TRBJ2-2; weak D call: TRBD2 (7 bases). The ends were cut back, 3 bases at V and 3 bases at J, with 21 bases in the middle. This CDR3 region has 18 residues. Germline V gene data show CDR1 as SGHNT and CDR2 as YYREEE (reference sequence). The CDR3 is CASSSMGGANTYTGELFF. The DNA of the CDR3 is TGTGCCAGCAGCTCTATGGGGGGGGCCAATACTTACACCGGGGAGCTGTTTTTT.

J is TRBJ1-5 and V is TRBV7-6; unclear D gene. Looked up from germline, CDR1 is SGHVS and CDR2 is FNYEAQ. The ends were cut back, 5 bases at V and 2 bases at J, with 13 bases in the middle. The CDR3 consists of 15 residues. The CDR3 protein is CASSPKGGGNQPQHF. CDR3 DNA: TGTGCCAGCAGCCCTAAGGGAGGTGGCAATCAGCCCCAGCATTTT.

The chain recombines TRBV28 with TRBJ2-1; the D call may be TRBD1 or TRBD2 (10 bases each). Trimming pared 6 bases from V and 5 bases from J, leaving 23 bases between. There are 17 residues in the CDR3. Germline CDR1 MDHEN, CDR2 SYDVKM. The CDR3 DNA sequence: TGTGCCAGCAGCGACAGGGGGCTAGCGGGAGAAGACAATGAGCAGTTCTTC. It translates to CASSDRGLAGEDNEQFF.

V usage is TRBV27 and J usage is TRBJ2-7; 7 nucleotides line up with TRBD1. CDR1 MNHEY and CDR2 SMNVEV come from the germline V gene (reference sequence). The CDR3 covers 16 residues. The ends lost 6 bases at V and 0 bases at J; junction bases unmatched: 11. CDR3 loop: CASRQNGQASSYEQYF. In nucleotides, the CDR3 is TGTGCCAGCAGACAAAATGGACAGGCGAGCTCCTACGAGCAGTACTTC.

The rearrangement joins TRBV29-1 to TRBJ1-2, with D perhaps TRBD1 (6 bases). The V end lost 7 bases, the J end lost 2 bases, and 11 bases lay between the germline ends. This CDR3 spans 12 amino acids. CDR1 SQVTM and CDR2 ANQGSEA come from the germline V gene. CDR3 amino acids: CSALTGNYGYTF. CDR3 DNA: TGCAGCGCCCTGACAGGCAACTATGGCTACACCTTC.

The V gene is TRBV2, the J gene TRBJ1-6; D is undetermined. CDR1 is SNHLY and CDR2 is FYNNEI in the germline V gene. This CDR3 comprises 14 residues. V was clipped by 3 bases and J by 5 bases, with 8 bases between them. In DNA, the CDR3 is TGTGCCAGCAGTGACCGACTTAATAATTCACCCCTCCACTTT. Its translation: CASSDRLNNSPLHF.